The T cell receptor (beta chain) described here comes from a study of blood T cells in healthy people across ages. Study findings and constraints: TCR beta diversity, measured per million T cells, fell in a roughly linear way with age.

The ends were cut back, 3 bases at V and 0 bases at J, with 9 bases in the middle. This CDR3 is 14 amino acids long. Germline values: CDR1 DFQATT, CDR2 SNEGSKA (reference sequence). This clonotype was counted a few times. Its matching antigen is unknown. A second about 7 to 12 cycle PCR used barcoded and J-beta primers. Using its own MiXCR run on the 5' RACE reads, TCRdb lists one record per CDR3 protein. The sample holds more than 900,000 distinct CDR3 sequences, about 23% seen once. Another study also made use of these data, one on T cells of mothers and their children. That paper adds: For the second PCR, the M1S primer put in sample barcodes and 2-4 random nucleotides.

The genes are TRBV20-1 and TRBJ1-3; D is uncertain. The receptor was derived from a girl between 2 and 10 years old in good health. The sequencing input was blood. CDR3 loop: CSARIPHSGNTIYF. DNA for the CDR3: TGCAGTGCTAGGATACCACACTCTGGAAACACCATATATTTT.